The 15 T cell receptor beta chains given below trace back to one sample, sequenced in a study of T cell responses to AZD1222 COVID-19 vaccine. Using immunoSEQ multiplex PCR, the repertoire was profiled, and TCRdb retains in-frame clones only, with some absent. Of tens of thousands of clones in the sample, just over 85% were seen once. The specimen was peripheral blood, collected on day 0 of MenACWY control vaccination. These receptors were collected from an adult in good health.

This chain joins TRBV2 and TRBJ1-2; 11 bases map to TRBD1. CDR3 length: 15 residues. V lost 5 bases to trimming and J lost 3 bases; unmatched junction nucleotides: 5. Germline loops: CDR1 SNHLY, CDR2 FYNNEI. The CDR3 DNA sequence: TGTGCCAGCAGTCTGGACAGGGGGCGCGACTATGGCTACACCTTC. Residues: CASSLDRGRDYGYTF.

The genes are TRBV28 and TRBJ2-1; 9 bases fit TRBD1. The germline V gene has CDR1 MDHEN and CDR2 SYDVKM. V trimming: 6 bases; J trimming: 5 bases; junction bases outside the gene matches: 5. The CDR3 spans 14 residues. The CDR3 DNA reads TGTGCCAGCAGAAAGGGGGACAGGGACAATGAGCAGTTCTTC. As protein: CASRKGDRDNEQFF.

The V gene is TRBV4-2, the J gene TRBJ1-2, with TRBD1 as a possible D gene (6 bases). Germline lookup yields CDR1 LGHNA and CDR2 YNFKEQ. The CDR3 consists of 17 residues. Trimming stripped 0 bases from V and 5 bases from J, with 19 bases between. The CDR3 region is CASSQDTGADLSYGYTF. The CDR3, as DNA: TGTGCCAGCAGCCAAGATACGGGGGCGGATTTGTCGTATGGCTACACCTTC.

The chain joins TRBV6-2 or TRBV6-3 to TRBJ1-2; 8 bases are a match to TRBD1. The V and J ends lost 5 bases and 4 bases, in that order; junction bases with no gene match: 12. This CDR3 is 16 amino acids long. Germline V gene sequence: CDR1 MNHEY, CDR2 SVGEGT. CDR3 residues: CASSTAGQAIPYGYTF. In DNA, the CDR3 is TGTGCCAGCAGTACTGCGGGACAGGCGATCCCCTATGGCTACACCTTC.

CDR3 nucleotide sequence: TGTGCCAGCAGCTTAGAGGCCGGGGGGAGCACTGAAGCTTTCTTT. This gives the protein CASSLEAGGSTEAFF. This sequence joins TRBV7-2 and TRBJ1-1, with D tentatively TRBD1 (5 bases). This CDR3 contains 15 residues. The germline V gene encodes CDR1 SGHTA and CDR2 FQGNSA. V was clipped by 1 base and J by 4 bases, with 13 bases between them.

The rearrangement uses TRBV9 and TRBJ2-2; possibly TRBD1 for D (6 bases). Looked up from germline, CDR1 is SGDLS and CDR2 is YYNGEE. V shed 4 bases and J shed 2 bases, with 12 bases lying between them. CDR3 size: 15 residues. CDR3 in DNA: TGTGCCAGCAGCCCAGGACAGAGAAACACCGGGGAGCTGTTTTTT. Its translation: CASSPGQRNTGELFF. Filled out from reference TRBV9 and TRBJ2-2, the complete variable domain reads DSGVTQTPKHLITATGQRVTLRCSPRSGDLSVYWYQQSLDQGLQFLIQYYNGEERAKGNILERFSAQQFPDLHSELNLSSLELGDSALYFCASSPGQRNTGELFFGEGSRLTVL.

This clone was seen only a few times. CDR3 sequence: CATHSLSAGEKLFF. The CDR3 bases are TGTGCCACCCACTCGCTCAGCGCCGGGGAAAAACTGTTTTTT. This sequence joins TRBV4-2 and TRBJ1-4; D remains unclear. The V gene's germline CDR1 is LGHNA and CDR2 YNFKEQ. The CDR3 length is 14 residues. Trimming left V 10 bases short and J 8 bases short, with 20 bases between.

In DNA, the CDR3 is TGTGCCAGCAGTGTAATGAGGGAGACCCAGTACTTC. As protein: CASSVMRETQYF. The chain carries TRBV2 and TRBJ2-5; D remains ambiguous. Trimming took off 4 bases at V and 5 bases at J, with 8 bases between the two ends. CDR3 size: 12 residues. Germline V gene data show CDR1 as SNHLY and CDR2 as FYNNEI.

The V call is TRBV6-2 or TRBV6-3, the J call TRBJ1-2; D not certain. Germline V CDR1 and CDR2: MNHEY, SVGEGT. The CDR3 length is 15 residues. Deletions cut 4 bases from V and 0 bases from J, with 12 bases between. CDR3 nucleotides: TGTGCCAGCAGTTCCTATAACTCCGCTAACTATGGCTACACCTTC. It specifies CASSSYNSANYGYTF.

This clone was seen only once. The CDR3 carries no conserved terminal phenylalanine or tryptophan, so it likely arises from a read error. The limits of the CDR3 on the DNA are not certain, so only TCRdb's listed CDR3 is given. The V gene is TRBV7-2, the J gene TRBJ1-2; the table calls TRBD1, which could not be checked here. The CDR3 is 12 residues long, counting both termini. CDR1 SGHTA and CDR2 FQGNSA come from the germline V gene. The CDR3 protein is CASSRVQGPGQI.

J is TRBJ1-3 and V is TRBV7-7; D is undetermined. Germline loops: CDR1 SSHAT, CDR2 FNYEAQ (reference sequence). The V gene lost 6 bases and the J gene lost 1 base, with 7 bases spanning the gap. The CDR3 totals 13 residues. The CDR3 protein is CASRPPSGNTIYF. CDR3 sequence (DNA): TGTGCCAGCAGGCCCCCGTCTGGAAACACCATATATTTT.

The chain has TRBV29-1 and TRBJ2-7; tentative D call: TRBD1 (6 bases). Germline assignment: CDR1 SQVTM and CDR2 ANQGSEA. This CDR3 has 12 residues. Trimming removed 7 bases from V and 3 bases from J, with 13 bases in between. The CDR3: CSARRTDYEQYF. DNA for the CDR3: TGCAGCGCTCGAAGGACAGACTACGAGCAGTACTTC.

The chain carries TRBV7-2 and TRBJ2-1, with unresolved D. V was trimmed by 3 bases and J by 0 bases, leaving 9 bases between them. This CDR3 region has 15 residues. CDR1 SGHTA and CDR2 FQGNSA come from the germline V gene. CDR3 nucleotides: TGTGCCAGCAGCTTTAGATCGGGCTCCTACAATGAGCAGTTCTTC. This gives the protein CASSFRSGSYNEQFF.

The chain carries TRBV6-6 and TRBJ2-5; D might be TRBD1 (5 bases). The V gene lost 6 bases and the J gene lost 2 bases, with 10 bases spanning the gap. This CDR3 has 13 residues. Germline V CDR1 and CDR2: MNHNY, SVGAGI (reference sequence). The CDR3: CASRTDMQETQYF. The CDR3 nucleotides read TGTGCCAGCAGGACGGACATGCAAGAGACCCAGTACTTC.

V usage is TRBV5-5 and J usage is TRBJ1-2, with D tentatively TRBD1 (6 bases). The CDR3 totals 15 residues. Between the trimmed V and J ends, which lost 0 bases and 7 bases, there was a span of 16 bases. Germline-derived CDR1 and CDR2 are SGHKS and YYEKEE (reference sequence). The CDR3 is CASSLAPGARSGYTF. CDR3 nucleotide sequence: TGTGCCAGCAGCTTGGCCCCAGGGGCAAGAAGTGGCTACACCTTC.